Presented here are 30 T cell receptor beta chains from one specimen sequenced in a study of beta chain features in type 1 diabetes. Study-level findings and limits: In all four CD4+ subsets, TCRB CDR3 length was significantly, moderately reduced in type 1 diabetes.

These receptors have no identified antigens. The study reverse transcribed the entire isolated RNA, so it sequenced expressed TCRB transcripts. Clones were sequenced by immunoSEQ multiplex PCR, and TCRdb holds only the in-frame ones, with some missing. The table shows approximately 260,000 clones, with about a fifth occurring only once. Sequencing was performed on naive CD4+ T cells from blood. The receptor set was obtained from a woman in her thirties or forties with type 1 diabetes.

The rearrangement links TRBV30 to TRBJ2-1; D possibly corresponds to TRBD2 (6 bases). CDR1 and CDR2 (germline): GTSNPN, SVGIG (reference sequence). The CDR3 totals 15 residues. V was clipped by 3 bases and J by 1 base, with 13 bases between them. CDR3 region: CAWSGSAGSYNEQFF. The CDR3 region has the DNA TGTGCCTGGAGCGGTTCCGCGGGGTCCTACAATGAGCAGTTCTTC.

This clone was seen only a few times. This chain joins TRBV9 and TRBJ1-1; D is possibly TRBD1 (6 bases). The CDR3 is 17 amino acids. Trimming removed 4 bases from V and 3 bases from J, with 22 bases in between. CDR1 is SGDLS and CDR2 is YYNGEE in the germline V gene. Here the CDR3 DNA reads TGTGCCAGCAGCCCAATTACCCACAGGGATCCGGACACTGAAGCTTTCTTT. Translated, it gives CASSPITHRDPDTEAFF. Variable domain in full (rest from reference TRBV9 and TRBJ1-1): DSGVTQTPKHLITATGQRVTLRCSPRSGDLSVYWYQQSLDQGLQFLIQYYNGEERAKGNILERFSAQQFPDLHSELNLSSLELGDSALYFCASSPITHRDPDTEAFFGQGTRLTVV.

A few counts support this clone. The J gene is TRBJ2-7, the V gene TRBV27, with TRBD2 matching over 13 bases. V lost 7 bases, J lost 7 bases, and 7 bases stayed unmatched. Germline CDR1 MNHEY, CDR2 SMNVEV (reference sequence). The CDR3 sequence is 14 residues long. The CDR3 region is CASKQGLAGKEQYF. In DNA form, the CDR3 reads TGTGCCAGCAAGCAGGGACTAGCGGGAAAAGAGCAGTACTTC.

This clone has more than one count but fewer than ten. The chain carries TRBV7-9 and TRBJ2-5; 7 positions match TRBD1. Germline CDR1 and CDR2: SEHNR and FQNEAQ (reference sequence). The CDR3 length is 15 residues. Losses at the gene ends were 4 bases for V and 7 bases for J; bases not matched to a gene: 12. CDR3 sequence: CASSSDRVVSRTQYF. Here the CDR3 DNA reads TGTGCCAGCAGCTCCGACAGGGTGGTTTCGAGGACCCAGTACTTC.

The chain carries TRBV19 and TRBJ2-1; 7 bases line up with TRBD2. The germline V gene encodes CDR1 LNHDA and CDR2 SQIVND (reference sequence). CDR3 size: 14 residues. V dropped 6 bases and J dropped 4; count of bases not matched to a gene: 6. Here the CDR3 reads CASRRTSGYNEQFF. The CDR3 DNA reads TGTGCCAGTAGAAGGACTAGTGGTTACAATGAGCAGTTCTTC.

The chain combines TRBV29-1 with TRBJ2-5, with D hard to call. The J call could be wrong; TRBJ2-7 is a better fit for the DNA end. This CDR3 is 10 amino acids long. The germline gives CDR1 SQVTM, CDR2 ANQGSEA. CDR3 protein: CSAGSYEQYF. DNA of the CDR3: TGCAGCGCCGGTTCATACGAGCAGTACTTC.

CDR3 residues: CASSVGQPGNTIYF. CDR3 coding DNA: TGTGCCAGCAGCGTCGGACAGCCTGGAAACACCATATATTTT. V usage is TRBV9 and J usage is TRBJ1-3; perhaps TRBD1 as D (6 bases). Germline V CDR1 and CDR2: SGDLS, YYNGEE. The CDR3 consists of 14 residues. V lost 2 bases and J 2 bases, leaving 8 bases between the germline ends.

In its sample, this clone was seen a few times. This chain connects TRBV5-1 to TRBJ1-1; the D is unclear. Germline loops: CDR1 SGHRS, CDR2 YFSETQ. Trimming left V 2 bases short and J 1 base short, with 9 bases between. The CDR3 is made up of 14 amino acids. CDR3 nucleotide sequence: TGCGCCAGCAGCTTCGCGGCTTCGAACACTGAAGCTTTCTTT. It yields the protein CASSFAASNTEAFF.

The chain links TRBV7-3 to TRBJ2-2, with D possibly being TRBD2 (5 bases). V lost 5 bases, J lost 3 bases, and 10 bases lay in between. Germline lookup yields CDR1 SGHTA and CDR2 FQGTGA. This CDR3 has 14 residues. The CDR3 reads CASSLRGHTGELFF. DNA for the CDR3: TGTGCCAGCAGCCTCCGGGGTCACACCGGGGAGCTGTTTTTT.

This clone was seen a handful of times. This chain uses TRBV7-2 with TRBJ2-5; D possibly corresponds to TRBD2 (5 bases). Germline values: CDR1 SGHTA, CDR2 FQGNSA. This CDR3 is 15 amino acids long. Trimming stripped 3 bases from V and 3 bases from J, with 14 bases between. CDR3 in DNA: TGTGCCAGCAGCTTTCGTTACGGAGGAGAAGAGACCCAGTACTTC. This translates into CASSFRYGGEETQYF.

The chain is built from TRBV5-4 and TRBJ2-1; 15 bases are a match to TRBD2. The CDR3 spans 16 residues. With 4 bases clipped from V and 4 bases from J, the junction kept 3 bases outside the gene matches. The germline gives CDR1 SGHNT, CDR2 YYREEE (reference sequence). The DNA of the CDR3 is TGTGCCAGCAGCGTGGGGACTAGCGGGAGGTACAATGAGCAGTTCTTC. Protein product: CASSVGTSGRYNEQFF.

The V gene is TRBV7-3, the J gene TRBJ2-2; the match to TRBD2 covers 10 bases. This CDR3 region has 16 residues. V trimming: 4 bases; J trimming: 3 bases; junction bases outside the gene matches: 5. Germline V gene sequence: CDR1 SGHTA, CDR2 FQGTGA. The CDR3 nucleotides are TGTGCCAGCAGCTCGGGACTAGCGATCCACACCGGGGAGCTGTTTTTT. Amino acid sequence: CASSSGLAIHTGELFF.

This clone was seen only a few times. The rearrangement uses TRBV2 and TRBJ2-2; TRBD1 matches 7 bases. The junction had 0 bases not matched to a gene; V was cut back by 8 bases and J by 6 bases. Germline CDR1 reads SNHLY; CDR2 reads FYNNEI. The CDR3 spans 11 residues. The CDR3 loop is CASDRAGELFF. CDR3 DNA sequence: TGTGCCAGCGACAGGGCCGGGGAGCTGTTTTTT.

The rearrangement joins TRBV9 to TRBJ1-2; D perhaps matches TRBD1 (5 bases). The CDR3 sequence is 17 residues long. The V end was cut by 0 bases, the J end by 8 bases, with 23 bases between. Germline V lookup: CDR1 SGDLS, CDR2 YYNGEE. CDR3 sequence (DNA): TGTGCCAGCAGCGTAGATGCTGTGGAGTGGCAGGGCCGGGGCTACACCTTC. Residues: CASSVDAVEWQGRGYTF.

V is TRBV9 and J is TRBJ1-1; tentative D call: TRBD1 (6 bases). The germline CDR1 and CDR2 sequences are SGDLS and YYNGEE. The CDR3 loop spans 13 amino acids. V lost 4 bases and J lost 4, with 11 bases in between. In DNA, the CDR3 is TGTGCCAGCAGCTCCCAGGGGCTCACTGAAGCTTTCTTT. The encoded protein is CASSSQGLTEAFF.

This clone occurred a few times. The chain uses TRBV5-4 and TRBJ2-1, with D possibly TRBD2 on 7 matching bases. V dropped 0 bases and J dropped 7 bases, with 14 bases sitting between them. Germline assignment: CDR1 SGHNT and CDR2 YYREEE (reference sequence). The CDR3 has 15 residues. CDR3 in DNA: TGTGCCAGCAGCTTGGATCGGGGGGCGGTGAATGAGCAGTTCTTC. Translated: CASSLDRGAVNEQFF.

This clone was seen a handful of times. This chain links TRBV7-9 with TRBJ2-7; D perhaps matches TRBD1 (5 bases). Germline V gene lookup returns CDR1 SEHNR and CDR2 FQNEAQ (reference sequence). The germline V and J ends were trimmed by 3 bases and 2 bases, with 17 bases remaining between them. This CDR3 is 16 amino acids long. CDR3 nucleotides: TGTGCCAGCAGCTTGGGCCGTCGCAGGGCCGCCTACGAGCAGTACTTC. Translated, it gives CASSLGRRRAAYEQYF.

Only a few counts were recorded for this clone. This rearrangement joins TRBV7-9 to TRBJ2-2; D is possibly TRBD2 (6 bases). V shed 1 base and J shed 4 bases, with 10 bases lying between them. CDR3 length equals 15 residues. Germline-derived CDR1 and CDR2 are SEHNR and FQNEAQ (reference sequence). The CDR3 nucleotides read TGTGCCAGCAGCTTAGTCGGGGGAGTCACCGGGGAGCTGTTTTTT. This translates into CASSLVGGVTGELFF.

The chain joins TRBV20-1 to TRBJ2-6; D remains ambiguous. This CDR3 spans 11 amino acids. V was cut by 7 bases and J by 4 bases, with 5 bases left in between. Germline CDR1 DFQATT, CDR2 SNEGSKA (reference sequence). CDR3 nucleotide sequence: TGCAGTGTAGCCGGGGCCAACGTCCTGACTTTC. This codes for CSVAGANVLTF.

The CDR3 here is CASSYDEGLALSEQYF. The CDR3 region has the DNA TGTGCCAGCAGTTACGATGAGGGACTAGCCTTAAGCGAGCAGTACTTC. The chain combines TRBV6-5 with TRBJ2-7; the match to TRBD2 covers 9 bases. Germline CDR1 reads MNHEY; CDR2 reads SVGAGI. There are 16 residues in the CDR3. The ends lost 2 bases at V and 6 bases at J; junction bases unmatched: 11.

The table lists this clone with a few counts. The V call is TRBV5-1, the J call TRBJ2-6; a possible D gene is TRBD1 (6 bases). Germline-derived CDR1 and CDR2 are SGHRS and YFSETQ. The CDR3 loop spans 16 amino acids. V lost 4 bases to trimming and J lost 4 bases, with 15 bases between them. The CDR3 protein is CASSRSGGTGANVLTF. The CDR3 DNA is TGCGCCAGCAGCCGTAGTGGGGGCACCGGGGCCAACGTCCTGACTTTC.

This chain uses TRBV6-6 with TRBJ2-7; D not certain. V lost 5 bases to trimming and J lost 3 bases, with 8 bases between them. The CDR3 contains 12 residues. Germline V gives CDR1 MNHNY, CDR2 SVGAGI (reference sequence). The CDR3 bases are TGTGCCAGCAGTCCAAACATCTACGAGCAGTACTTC. Translation gives CASSPNIYEQYF.

This clone was detected a few times. This sequence joins TRBV7-9 and TRBJ2-6, with 8 nucleotides matching TRBD1. Germline V gene data show CDR1 as SEHNR and CDR2 as FQNEAQ (reference sequence). The V gene end was trimmed by 9 bases and the J gene end by 4 bases; junction bases not matched to a gene: 11. The CDR3 spans 16 residues. CDR3 amino acids: CARNTPGGPGANVLTF. The CDR3 DNA follows: TGTGCCAGGAATACCCCAGGGGGCCCCGGGGCCAACGTCCTGACTTTC.

V is TRBV6-5 and J is TRBJ1-2; 7 nucleotides align to TRBD1. CDR3 length equals 13 residues. Trimming at V came to 6 bases and at J to 2 bases, leaving 3 bases not matched to a gene. The germline V gene encodes CDR1 MNHEY and CDR2 SVGAGI. CDR3 coding DNA: TGTGCCAGCAGATCGACAGGGAACTATGGCTACACCTTC. This sequence encodes CASRSTGNYGYTF.

V usage is TRBV27 and J usage is TRBJ1-1, with 9 bases fitting TRBD1. Germline assignment: CDR1 MNHEY and CDR2 SMNVEV (reference sequence). Losses at the gene ends were 5 bases for V and 3 bases for J; bases not matched to a gene: 1. CDR3 length: 13 amino acids. The CDR3 is CASSGDRDTEAFF. The CDR3, as DNA: TGTGCCAGCAGTGGGGACAGGGACACTGAAGCTTTCTTT.

This clone was detected a few times. The CDR3 nucleotides read TGTGCCAGCAGTCGACAGGGGGCTACCAGGATAGGCTACACCTTC. Encoded protein: CASSRQGATRIGYTF. The chain recombines TRBV6-6 with TRBJ1-2; 10 bases align to TRBD1. V dropped 5 bases and J dropped 8; count of bases not matched to a gene: 11. The V gene's germline CDR1 is MNHNY and CDR2 SVGAGI (reference sequence). The length of the CDR3 is 15 residues.

This chain uses TRBV20-1 with TRBJ2-1; D possibly corresponds to TRBD2 (6 bases). V lost 7 bases and J lost 4, with 8 bases in between. CDR1 and CDR2 from the germline V gene are DFQATT and SNEGSKA (reference sequence). The CDR3 has 11 amino acids. DNA for the CDR3: TGCAGTGGAAGCGGGTACAATGAGCAGTTCTTC. Translation gives CSGSGYNEQFF.

This chain joins TRBV27 and TRBJ1-1; D remains unclear. CDR1 is MNHEY, CDR2 SMNVEV, per germline (reference sequence). V was clipped by 5 bases and J by 0 bases, with 19 bases between them. CDR3 length: 17 residues. The CDR3: CASSPAGGFYMNTEAFF. Here the CDR3 DNA reads TGTGCCAGCAGTCCCGCGGGCGGTTTTTACATGAACACTGAAGCTTTCTTT.

There are a few counts of this clone. The chain has TRBV4-1 and TRBJ1-5; 9 bases fit TRBD1. Trimming removed 0 bases from V and 3 bases from J; junction bases left unmatched: 9. The CDR3 has 18 residues. CDR1 and CDR2 from the germline V gene are MGHRA and YSYEKL. CDR3 in amino acids: CASSQDPRDRGVNQPQHF. The DNA for the CDR3 is TGCGCCAGCAGCCAAGATCCTCGCGACAGGGGGGTCAATCAGCCCCAGCATTTT.

This clone was observed a few times. The J gene is TRBJ2-7, the V gene TRBV28, with D perhaps TRBD2 (6 bases). The CDR3 loop spans 15 amino acids. Trimming took 2 bases from V and 2 from J, leaving 13 bases between them. Looked up from germline, CDR1 is MDHEN and CDR2 is SYDVKM. Here the CDR3 DNA reads TGTGCCAGCAGTTTAGTCGGGACGGGGGCCTACGAGCAGTACTTC. Its protein product is CASSLVGTGAYEQYF.